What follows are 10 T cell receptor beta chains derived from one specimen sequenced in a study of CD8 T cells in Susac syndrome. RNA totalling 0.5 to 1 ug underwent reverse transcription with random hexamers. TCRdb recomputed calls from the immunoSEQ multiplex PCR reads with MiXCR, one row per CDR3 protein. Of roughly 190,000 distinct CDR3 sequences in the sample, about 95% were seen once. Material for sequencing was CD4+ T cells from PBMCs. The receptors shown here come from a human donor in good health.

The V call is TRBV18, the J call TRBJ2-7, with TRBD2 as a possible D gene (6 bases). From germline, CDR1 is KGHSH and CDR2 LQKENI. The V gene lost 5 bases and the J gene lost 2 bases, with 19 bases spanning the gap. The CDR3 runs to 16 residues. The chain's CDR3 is CASSILPGLRTYEQYF. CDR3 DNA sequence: TGTGCCAGCTCAATCCTCCCGGGACTGAGAACCTACGAGCAGTACTTC.

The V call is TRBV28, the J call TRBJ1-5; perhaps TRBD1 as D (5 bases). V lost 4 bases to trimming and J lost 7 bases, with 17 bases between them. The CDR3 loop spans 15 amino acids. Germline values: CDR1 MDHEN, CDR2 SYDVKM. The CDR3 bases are TGTGCCAGCAGTTCACCGGGGGGGAGAGTACAGCCCCAGCATTTT. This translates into CASSSPGGRVQPQHF.

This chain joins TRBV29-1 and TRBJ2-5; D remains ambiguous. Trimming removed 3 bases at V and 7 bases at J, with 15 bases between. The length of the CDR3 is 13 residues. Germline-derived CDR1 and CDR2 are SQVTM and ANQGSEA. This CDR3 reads CSVDASADGTQYF. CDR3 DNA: TGCAGCGTTGATGCGAGCGCCGACGGGACCCAGTACTTC. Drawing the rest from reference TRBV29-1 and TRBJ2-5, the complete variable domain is SAVISQKPSRDICQRGTSLTIQCQVDSQVTMMFWYRQQPGQSLTLIATANQGSEATYESGFVIDKFPISRPNLTFSTLTVSNMSPEDSSIYLCSVDASADGTQYFGPGTRLLVL.

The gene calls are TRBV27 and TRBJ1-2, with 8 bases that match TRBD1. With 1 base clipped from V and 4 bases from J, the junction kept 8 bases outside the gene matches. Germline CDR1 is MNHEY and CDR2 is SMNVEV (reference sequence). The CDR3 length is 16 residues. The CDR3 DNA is TGTGCCAGCAGTTTATTGAGTACAGGGGGACTCTATGGCTACACCTTC. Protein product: CASSLLSTGGLYGYTF.

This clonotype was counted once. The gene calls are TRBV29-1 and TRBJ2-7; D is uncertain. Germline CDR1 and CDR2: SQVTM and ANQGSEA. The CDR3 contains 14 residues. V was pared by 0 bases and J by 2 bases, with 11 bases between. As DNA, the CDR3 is TGCAGCGTTGAAGATCGGTGGGAACCCTACGAGCAGTACTTC. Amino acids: CSVEDRWEPYEQYF.

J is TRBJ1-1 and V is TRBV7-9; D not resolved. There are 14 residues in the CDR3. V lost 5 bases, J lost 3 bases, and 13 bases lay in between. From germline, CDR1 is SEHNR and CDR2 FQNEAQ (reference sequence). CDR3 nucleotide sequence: TGTGCCAGCAGCCCCAGTCGGGGTGACACTGAAGCTTTCTTT. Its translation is CASSPSRGDTEAFF.

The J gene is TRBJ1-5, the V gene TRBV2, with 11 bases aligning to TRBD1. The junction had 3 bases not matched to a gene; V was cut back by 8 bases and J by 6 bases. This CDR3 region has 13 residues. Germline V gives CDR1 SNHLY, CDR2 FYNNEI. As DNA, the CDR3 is TGTGCCAGCGGACAGGGGGCCAGTCAGCCCCAGCATTTT. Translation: CASGQGASQPQHF.

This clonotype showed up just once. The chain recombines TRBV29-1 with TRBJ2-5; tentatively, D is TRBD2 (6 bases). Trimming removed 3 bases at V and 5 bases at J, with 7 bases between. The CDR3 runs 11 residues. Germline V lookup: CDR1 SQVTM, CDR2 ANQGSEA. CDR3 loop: CSVDGGETQYF. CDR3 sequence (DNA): TGCAGCGTTGATGGGGGGGAGACCCAGTACTTC.

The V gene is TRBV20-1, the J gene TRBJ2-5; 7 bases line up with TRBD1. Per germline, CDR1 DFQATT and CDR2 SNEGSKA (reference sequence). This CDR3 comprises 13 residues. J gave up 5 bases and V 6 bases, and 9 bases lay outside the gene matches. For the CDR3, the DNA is TGCAGTGCCCCGGGGCAGGGGGATGAGACCCAGTACTTC. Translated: CSAPGQGDETQYF.

CDR3 DNA sequence: TGCAGTGCTAGAGATGTGGGGCCCGGGTATACGCAGTATTTT. This gives the protein CSARDVGPGYTQYF. This sequence joins TRBV20-1 and TRBJ2-3; possibly TRBD1 for D (5 bases). This CDR3 region has 14 residues. CDR1 is DFQATT, CDR2 SNEGSKA, per germline (reference sequence). Trimming shortened V by 0 bases and J by 7 bases, and 14 bases separated the two germline ends.